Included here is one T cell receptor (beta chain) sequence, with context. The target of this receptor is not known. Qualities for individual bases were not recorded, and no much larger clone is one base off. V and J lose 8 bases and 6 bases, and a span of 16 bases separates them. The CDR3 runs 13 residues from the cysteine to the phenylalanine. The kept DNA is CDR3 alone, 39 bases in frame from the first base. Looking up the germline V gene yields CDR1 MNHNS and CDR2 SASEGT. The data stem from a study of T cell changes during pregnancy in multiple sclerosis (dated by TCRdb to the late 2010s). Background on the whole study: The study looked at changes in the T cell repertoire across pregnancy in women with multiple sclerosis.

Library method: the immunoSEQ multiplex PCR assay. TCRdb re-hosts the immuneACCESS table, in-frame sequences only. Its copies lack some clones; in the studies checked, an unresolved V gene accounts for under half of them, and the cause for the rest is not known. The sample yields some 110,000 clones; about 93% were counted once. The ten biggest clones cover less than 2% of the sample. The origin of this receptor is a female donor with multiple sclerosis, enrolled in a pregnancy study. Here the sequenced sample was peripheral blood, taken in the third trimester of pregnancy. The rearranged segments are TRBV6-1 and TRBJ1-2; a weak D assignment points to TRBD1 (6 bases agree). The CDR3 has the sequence CASGYREGNGYTF. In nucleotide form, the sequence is TGTGCCAGCGGGTACAGGGAAGGGAATGGCTACACCTTC.